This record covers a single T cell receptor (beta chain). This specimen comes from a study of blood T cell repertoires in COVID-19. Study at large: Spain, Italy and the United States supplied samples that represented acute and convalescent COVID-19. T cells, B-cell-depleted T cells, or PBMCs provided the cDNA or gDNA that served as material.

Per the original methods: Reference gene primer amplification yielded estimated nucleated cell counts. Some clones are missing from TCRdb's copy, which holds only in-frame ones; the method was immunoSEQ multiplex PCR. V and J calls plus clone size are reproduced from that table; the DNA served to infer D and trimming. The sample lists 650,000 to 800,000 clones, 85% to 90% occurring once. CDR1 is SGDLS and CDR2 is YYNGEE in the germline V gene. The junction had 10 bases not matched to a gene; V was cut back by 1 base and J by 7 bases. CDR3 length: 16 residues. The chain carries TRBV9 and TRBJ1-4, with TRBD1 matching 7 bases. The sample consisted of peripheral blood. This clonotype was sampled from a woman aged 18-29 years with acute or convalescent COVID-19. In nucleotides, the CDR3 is TGTGCCAGCAGCGTAAGAAAAGGGGGCCTGGGTGAAAAACTGTTTTTT. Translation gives CASSVRKGGLGEKLFF.